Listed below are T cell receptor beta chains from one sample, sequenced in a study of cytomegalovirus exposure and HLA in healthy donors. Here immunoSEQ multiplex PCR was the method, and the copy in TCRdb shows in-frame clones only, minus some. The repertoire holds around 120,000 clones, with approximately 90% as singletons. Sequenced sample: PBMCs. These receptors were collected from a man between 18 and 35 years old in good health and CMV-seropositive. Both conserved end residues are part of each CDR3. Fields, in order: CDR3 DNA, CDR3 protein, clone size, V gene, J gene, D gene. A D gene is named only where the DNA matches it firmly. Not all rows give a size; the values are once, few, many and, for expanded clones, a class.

TGCGCCAGCAGCTTGGACGGACAGGCGAATTCACCCCTCCACTTT	CASSLDGQANSPLHF	many	TRBV5-1	TRBJ1-6	TRBD1
TGTGCCACCAGCAGGACAGGCGGGGAGCTGTTTTTT	CATSRTGGELFF	NA	TRBV15	TRBJ2-2	NA
TGTGCCATCAGTGAATACAACCCTTCCTACGAGCAGTACTTC	CAISEYNPSYEQYF	NA	TRBV10-3	TRBJ2-7	NA
TGTGCCACCCGCGAGGAGGGGCGCAAAGGCGGGGAGCTGTTTTTT	CATREEGRKGGELFF	NA	TRBV28	TRBJ2-2	NA
TGTGCCAGCAGCTTGGACCGGGGGGCGTTCACAGATACGCAGTATTTT	CASSLDRGAFTDTQYF	once	TRBV7-2	TRBJ2-3	NA
TGTGCCAGTAGACGATCGGACAGTCAGATTCAGCCCCAGCATTTT	CASRRSDSQIQPQHF	NA	TRBV19	TRBJ1-5	NA
TGTGCCAGCAGTCTCTACAGGGGATTCAACTATGGCTACACCTTC	CASSLYRGFNYGYTF	NA	TRBV2	TRBJ1-2	TRBD1
TGTGCCAGCAGCCGTCCTAGCGGGGGGGTTTTGGGTGAGCAGTTCTTC	CASSRPSGGVLGEQFF	NA	TRBV4-2	TRBJ2-1	TRBD2
TGCGCCAGCAGCTCGCGGTACCAGAGTAAACATAACTATGGCTACACCTTC	CASSSRYQSKHNYGYTF	NA	TRBV5-1	TRBJ1-2	NA
TGTGCCAGTAGTATAGGACAGGGAGGCAATCAGCCCCAGCATTTT	CASSIGQGGNQPQHF	NA	TRBV19	TRBJ1-5	TRBD1
TGTGCCAGCAGCTTGCGGGACTATGGCTACACCTTC	CASSLRDYGYTF	NA	TRBV5-6	TRBJ1-2	NA
TGTGCCAGCAGTTTATCGCCAGGGGCTGGCCCCATCCCTGGCTACACCTTC	CASSLSPGAGPIPGYTF	NA	TRBV28	TRBJ1-2	NA
TGCGCCAGCAGCCCGACAGCTGCGAACACTGAAGCTTTCTTT	CASSPTAANTEAFF	NA	TRBV5-1	TRBJ1-1	NA
TGTGCCAGCAGCTTAGGGAGGGAAGGTGACACCGGGGAGCTGTTTTTT	CASSLGREGDTGELFF	few	TRBV7-9	TRBJ2-2	NA
TGCAGCGTTTTGGGGCCTCAAGAGACCCAGTACTTC	CSVLGPQETQYF	NA	TRBV29-1	TRBJ2-5	NA
TGTGCCATCAGTGTAAAGGAAACAGACTCCTACGAGCAGTACTTC	CAISVKETDSYEQYF	NA	TRBV10-3	TRBJ2-7	NA
TGTGCCAGCTCTTCCACAGGGGTCGGGGAGCGGCAGTACTTC	CASSSTGVGERQYF	NA	TRBV18	TRBJ2-7	TRBD1
TGTGCCAGCAGCACGTCTACCTACAATGAGCAGTTCTTC	CASSTSTYNEQFF	NA	TRBV7-6	TRBJ2-1	NA
TGTGCCAGCAGCCAACCAGGGGGGCGGACTGAAGCTTTCTTT	CASSQPGGRTEAFF	NA	TRBV4-2	TRBJ1-1	TRBD1
TGTGCCAGCAGTGCGGGAGTCGGGAGTCGTGTCGAGCAGTACTTC	CASSAGVGSRVEQYF	NA	TRBV25-1	TRBJ2-7	NA
TGTGCCAGCAGCTACCGGGGGGATTACAATGAGCAGTTCTTC	CASSYRGDYNEQFF	NA	TRBV11-3	TRBJ2-1	TRBD2
TGTGCCAGCAGCCTATCTGGGGCCAACGTCCTGACTTTC	CASSLSGANVLTF	NA	TRBV14	TRBJ2-6	NA
TGTGCCTGTAGTTCCTACGAGCAGTACTTC	CACSSYEQYF	NA	TRBV6-1	TRBJ2-7	NA
TGCGCCAGCAGCCAAGAGAGGACTCTGAACACTGAAGCTTTCTTT	CASSQERTLNTEAFF	NA	TRBV4-1	TRBJ1-1	NA
TGCGCCAGCAGCTTGGCCTATCGGGACAGGGGTATGACGCTCTATGGCTACACCTTC	CASSLAYRDRGMTLYGYTF	once	TRBV5-1	TRBJ1-2	TRBD1
TGTGCCAGCAGTTCCCGAGGTATCCCCAATGAGCAGTTCTTC	CASSSRGIPNEQFF	NA	TRBV27	TRBJ2-1	NA
TGTGCCAGCACGGGTTTCCAGGGCGGCGAGCAGTACTTC	CASTGFQGGEQYF	NA	TRBV19	TRBJ2-7	NA
TGTGCCAGCAGCTTGGGGACAGGGGCCTACGAGCAGTACTTC	CASSLGTGAYEQYF	NA	TRBV5-6	TRBJ2-7	TRBD1
TGTGCCAGCAGCTCAAGACAGGGGGCTTTAGAGACCCAGTACTTC	CASSSRQGALETQYF	once	TRBV9	TRBJ2-5	TRBD1
TGCGCCAGCAGCGTGGGACAGGACGGAGGCACCGGGGAGCTGTTTTTT	CASSVGQDGGTGELFF	NA	TRBV5-1	TRBJ2-2	TRBD1
TGTGCCAGCAGCCCGGACAGGGGGCGCGAGCAGTACTTC	CASSPDRGREQYF	NA	TRBV9	TRBJ2-7	TRBD1
TGTGCCAGCAGTTACGAGCGGGGCTCCTACGAGCAGTACTTC	CASSYERGSYEQYF	NA	TRBV6-5	TRBJ2-7	TRBD2
TGCGCCAGCAGGGACAGGGAACTCGCGGATACGCAGTATTTT	CASRDRELADTQYF	NA	TRBV10-2	TRBJ2-3	TRBD1
TGTGCCAGTAGTACGATTCCAGGACAGGCCAACTATGGCTACACCTTC	CASSTIPGQANYGYTF	NA	TRBV19	TRBJ1-2	TRBD1
TGCGCCAGCAGCCCTAAAGAGGGGGCTCGGGAGCAGTTCTTC	CASSPKEGAREQFF	NA	TRBV4-1	TRBJ2-1	TRBD1
TGTGCCAGCAGTCCCGACAGGGCTTACACTGAAGCTTTCTTT	CASSPDRAYTEAFF	NA	TRBV6-6	TRBJ1-1	TRBD1
TGTGCCAGTAGTATAATCCTATCCTCCTACAATGAGCAGTTCTTC	CASSIILSSYNEQFF	NA	TRBV19	TRBJ2-1	NA
TGCGCCAGCAGTCATCAGCCACCTCGGACAGGTCCCAGGTTGCTACTAACTGGAAACACCATATATTTT	CASSHQPPRTGPRLLLTGNTIYF	NA	TRBV23-1	TRBJ1-3	TRBD1
TGTGCCAGCAGTGAACCTTCGACAGGGACAGTCTACGAGCAGTACTTC	CASSEPSTGTVYEQYF	NA	TRBV6-1	TRBJ2-7	TRBD1
TGTGCCAGCAGTTACTACGACCCTAGGTCCGGGGAGCTGTTTTTT	CASSYYDPRSGELFF	NA	TRBV6-6	TRBJ2-2	NA
TGTGCCAGCAGGGAAGAGGGACAGCTTAATTCACCCCTCCACTTT	CASREEGQLNSPLHF	NA	TRBV6-4	TRBJ1-6	TRBD1
TGCGCCAGCAGTGAGTCGGAACAGGGGGTGGCAGATACGCAGTATTTT	CASSESEQGVADTQYF	NA	TRBV10-1	TRBJ2-3	TRBD1